This is a list of T cell receptor beta chains from one sample in a study of identical twins. TCRdb independently ran MiXCR on the 5' RACE reads; one entry per CDR3 protein. This sample has about 190,000 distinct CDR3 sequences, with more than 15% found just once. This sample was also put to use in a study of T cells expressing NK-cell markers.

Source material: CD8+ T cells sorted from blood. These receptors all come from a woman between 18 and 30 years old in good health. The CDR3 runs from the conserved cysteine through the conserved F or W. D genes are given only for firm matches. Where a row states a size, it is once, few, many or the class of an expanded clone; other rows omit it.

>16|few|TRBD2|TRBJ2-5|TRBV7-3
CASSLNSGGAFETQYF
TGTGCCAGCAGCCTAAATAGCGGGGGGGCGTTTGAGACCCAGTACTTC
>14|.|TRBD2|TRBJ2-1|TRBV2
CASRGREDPNEQFF
TGTGCCAGCAGGGGACGGGAGGATCCCAATGAGCAGTTCTTC
>13|.|TRBD1|TRBJ1-1|TRBV7-9
CASYRGMNTEAFF
TGTGCCAGCTACAGGGGGATGAACACTGAAGCTTTCTTT
>12|few|.|TRBJ2-5|TRBV2
CASPGTQETQYF
TGTGCCAGCCCCGGGACTCAAGAGACCCAGTACTTC
>16|few|TRBD1|TRBJ2-3|TRBV13
CASSAMGDRYTDTQYF
TGTGCCAGCAGCGCCATGGGGGACAGATACACAGATACGCAGTATTTT
>17|few|TRBD2|TRBJ2-1|TRBV7-9
CASSQRQREGVMNEQFF
TGTGCCAGCAGCCAACGCCAGCGGGAGGGAGTGATGAATGAGCAGTTCTTC
>12|.|TRBD1|TRBJ1-2|TRBV29-1
CSAPQGAYGYTF
TGCAGCGCACCCCAGGGGGCCTATGGCTACACCTTC
>14|many|.|TRBJ2-2|TRBV6-5
CASSYGLNTGELFF
TGTGCCAGCAGTTACGGCCTGAACACCGGGGAGCTGTTTTTT
>14|few|TRBD1|TRBJ2-7|TRBV7-2
CASSSPGQNYEQYF
TGTGCCAGCAGTTCGCCGGGACAGAACTACGAGCAGTACTTC
>12|few|.|TRBJ2-2|TRBV5-4
CAIGENTGELFF
TGTGCCATCGGGGAGAACACCGGGGAGCTGTTTTTT
>12|.|.|TRBJ2-5|TRBV19
CASSIDRETQYF
TGTGCCAGTAGTATAGATCGAGAGACCCAGTACTTC